The present TCR beta chain was sequenced within a study of regulatory T cells in long-lasting Graves disease. In its sample, this clonotype was seen many times. Time point in this sample: newly diagnosed GD, antithyroid drugs for less than 3 months. Construction of the TCR library relied on RNA isolated from PBMCs. Through Arm-PCR of CDR3 regions and iRepertoire HTBI primers, TCR beta libraries were built. TCRdb reprocessed the multiplex PCR reads via MiXCR and lists one record per CDR3 protein. The data contain 350,000 to 550,000 distinct CDR3 sequences, 13% to 15% of them singletons. CDR3 length: 11 amino acids. V was trimmed by 7 bases and J by 6 bases, leaving 10 bases between them. Per the germline V gene, CDR1 is MNHNS and CDR2 is SASEGT. These data were also reused for a study on T cells in Graves' hyperthyroidism and ophthalmopathy.

The clonotype comes from a woman in her 50s with Graves disease. The chain has TRBV6-1 and TRBJ2-7, with D possibly being TRBD1 (6 bases). Sequenced material: peripheral blood mononuclear cells (PBMCs), taken at new diagnosis, from a patient treated with antithyroid drugs. In DNA, the CDR3 is TGTGCCAGCACCTCCAGGGGCGAGCAGTACTTC. Residues: CASTSRGEQYF.